This TCR beta chain was observed in a study of blood T cells in healthy people across ages. Germline V gene lookup returns CDR1 SGHKS and CDR2 YYEKEE (reference sequence). The CDR3 has 15 residues. J was trimmed by 5 bases and V by 3 bases; bases with no gene match: 8. Only one count was recorded for this clonotype. Then a second PCR, running roughly 6 to 12 cycles, was carried out with a sample-barcoded 5' primer and a J-beta primer mix. Via MiXCR, TCRdb re-called the 5' RACE reads, giving one row per CDR3 protein. The sample has about 1.1 million distinct CDR3 sequences; less than 45% are singletons.

The sequenced sample was blood. This TCR was sampled from a man aged 18 to 30 in good health. The rearrangement uses TRBV5-5 and TRBJ2-3, with 8 positions matching TRBD2. The CDR3 DNA reads TGTGCCAGCAGCTCCCGGGGGGGGGCTAAAGATACGCAGTATTTT. Its protein is CASSSRGGAKDTQYF.